The clone carrying this T cell receptor (beta chain) was detected a few times. The entry originates in a study of T cell changes during pregnancy in multiple sclerosis. Libraries were prepared by immunoSEQ multiplex PCR; TCRdb keeps only in-frame clonotypes and omits some of them. The sample contains roughly 60,000 clones, 91% of which appear only once. CDR1 and CDR2 from the germline V gene are MDHEN and SYDVKM. CDR3 length: 14 amino acids. After removal of 7 bases from V and 7 bases from J, the junction contained 9 bases not matched to a gene. The chain joins TRBV28 to TRBJ1-4, with 7 bases aligning to TRBD1. The TCR comes from a female donor with multiple sclerosis, enrolled in a pregnancy study. The specimen comprised peripheral blood, sampled before pregnancy. The CDR3 DNA is TGTGCCAGCAAATCCGGCCAGGGGGGTGAAAAACTGTTTTTT. It translates to CASKSGQGGEKLFF.